Given below is one T cell receptor beta chain in context. The data derive from a study of blood T cells in healthy people across ages. Every sample gave at least 5 micrograms of total RNA when it was extracted. Together with a sample-barcoded 5' primer, a J-beta primer mix was included in a second PCR lasting roughly 6 to 12 cycles. Researchers report that a template-switch adaptor with 12 random nucleotides tagged each cDNA molecule. Researchers report that each sample yielded at least 2.5 million CDR3-containing paired-end reads. TCRdb fed the 5' RACE reads into MiXCR, producing one record per CDR3 protein. The sample yields approximately 800,000 distinct CDR3 sequences, about 53% seen once. V trimming: 4 bases; J trimming: 3 bases; junction bases outside the gene matches: 6. The CDR3 covers 15 residues. Germline CDR1 and CDR2: MNHEY and SMNVEV (reference sequence).

This sequence joins TRBV27 and TRBJ2-7, with 10 nucleotides matching TRBD2. This TCR derives from a man older than 75 in good health. The sequenced sample consisted of blood. Written as DNA, the CDR3 is TGTGCCAGCAGTTCTCAAAGCGGGAGGGTCTACGAGCAGTACTTC. Translating gives CASSSQSGRVYEQYF.